Below, 17 T cell receptor beta chains from the same sample are listed, as sequenced in a study of T-cell reconstitution after alpha-beta-depleted transplantation in children. Unique molecular identifiers featured in how the TCRbeta library was prepared. TCRdb re-derived calls from the PCR reads in MiXCR, one entry per CDR3 protein. Here the sample spans about 980,000 distinct CDR3 sequences, about 29% being singletons. The starting material was PBMCs, mostly from graft donor cells, obtained 360 days after TCRalphabeta/CD19-depleted stem cell transplant. These receptors came from a boy under two years old who had a stem cell transplant for SCID, so the T cells may come from the graft donor.

V gene TRBV9 combines with J gene TRBJ2-3, with a possible D match to TRBD2 (5 bases). V was clipped by 0 bases and J by 3 bases, with 14 bases between them. Germline V gives CDR1 SGDLS, CDR2 YYNGEE. CDR3 length: 16 amino acids. CDR3 residues: CASSVGNGGGTDTQYF. The CDR3 DNA reads TGTGCCAGCAGCGTAGGAAATGGAGGAGGTACAGATACGCAGTATTTT.

The chain uses TRBV11-2 and TRBJ2-3; TRBD2 agrees at 7 bases. V gave up 2 bases and J gave up 1 base; unmatched junction bases: 21. The CDR3 contains 21 residues. Germline V gene sequence: CDR1 SGHAT, CDR2 FQNNGV. As DNA, the CDR3 is TGTGCCAGCAGCTTATCCAAGGCCGTGGGGTCCCGTCTAGCGGGCACAGATACGCAGTATTTT. As protein: CASSLSKAVGSRLAGTDTQYF.

This clonotype has a handful of counts. The genes are TRBV4-1 and TRBJ2-3, with 7 positions matching TRBD1. Per the germline V gene, CDR1 is MGHRA and CDR2 is YSYEKL. V lost 4 bases, J lost 0 bases, and 7 bases stayed unmatched. This CDR3 comprises 16 residues. The CDR3 DNA sequence: TGCGCCAGCAGCCCGGCCCGGGACAGTAGCACAGATACGCAGTATTTT. As protein: CASSPARDSSTDTQYF.

This clonotype was observed a few times. This chain connects TRBV10-3 to TRBJ1-1; D remains unclear. Trimming left V 4 bases short and J 1 base short, with 10 bases between. The CDR3 loop spans 14 amino acids. The germline V gene encodes CDR1 ENHRY and CDR2 SYGVKD. Here the CDR3 reads CAISVDPPNTEAFF. The CDR3 DNA sequence: TGTGCCATCAGTGTTGACCCGCCGAACACTGAAGCTTTCTTT.

The chain is built from TRBV20-1 and TRBJ1-5, with a possible D match to TRBD1 (5 bases). Germline values: CDR1 DFQATT, CDR2 SNEGSKA (reference sequence). V was clipped by 6 bases and J by 0 bases, with 12 bases between them. CDR3 length equals 14 residues. The CDR3 region has the DNA TGCAGTGCCCAGGCAGGGTCTAGCAATCAGCCCCAGCATTTT. Translated, it gives CSAQAGSSNQPQHF.

The chain couples TRBV4-1 to TRBJ2-5; the match to TRBD1 covers 8 bases. Germline trimming cut 3 bases from V and 2 bases from J; bases unmatched to any gene: 5. The CDR3 has 15 amino acids. The germline V gene has CDR1 MGHRA and CDR2 YSYEKL. The DNA of the CDR3 is TGCGCCAGCAGCCACGGACAGGGTTGGCAAGAGACCCAGTACTTC. This gives the protein CASSHGQGWQETQYF.

The chain couples TRBV4-3 to TRBJ2-1; D is possibly TRBD2 (6 bases). The germline V gene has CDR1 LGHNA and CDR2 YSLEER. The CDR3 length is 17 residues. V was cut by 0 bases and J by 5 bases, with 17 bases left in between. CDR3 DNA sequence: TGCGCCAGCAGCCAAGACGCGGGACCCCTGGGTCACAATGAGCAGTTCTTC. Encoded protein: CASSQDAGPLGHNEQFF.

The chain links TRBV6-5 to TRBJ2-1, with 7 bases lining up with TRBD2. The CDR3 extends over 18 amino acids. The V and J ends lost 4 bases and 0 bases, in that order; junction bases with no gene match: 12. Germline loops: CDR1 MNHEY, CDR2 SVGAGI. The CDR3 nucleotides read TGTGCCAGCAGTTTGAGCGGGCGGGAGTTAAGCTCCTACAATGAGCAGTTCTTC. Protein sequence: CASSLSGRELSSYNEQFF.

The V and J genes are TRBV20-1 and TRBJ2-1; 8 bases fit TRBD2. Looked up from germline, CDR1 is DFQATT and CDR2 is SNEGSKA (reference sequence). With V trimmed by 0 bases and J by 4 bases, 14 bases remained unmatched. This CDR3 is built from 18 residues. In DNA, the CDR3 is TGCAGTGCTAGAGATCTTGGCCGGGGGGGCAATCGGTACAATGAGCAGTTCTTC. It specifies CSARDLGRGGNRYNEQFF.

Only a few counts were recorded for this clonotype. V and J are TRBV6-1 and TRBJ1-3, with a possible D match to TRBD1 (6 bases). Deletions cut 8 bases from V and 0 bases from J, with 14 bases between. The germline CDR1 and CDR2 sequences are MNHNS and SASEGT. The CDR3 sequence is 15 residues long. The CDR3 protein is CASSGGLNSGNTIYF. CDR3 DNA sequence: TGTGCCAGCTCTGGGGGGCTTAACTCTGGAAACACCATATATTTT.

This chain connects TRBV4-3 to TRBJ2-5; possibly TRBD1 or TRBD2 for D (5 bases each). Deletions cut 4 bases from V and 0 bases from J, with 18 bases between. The CDR3 loop spans 17 amino acids. Germline V gene sequence: CDR1 LGHNA, CDR2 YSLEER. DNA of the CDR3: TGCGCCAGCAGCCGAGGGGCAAGGGTATTTGACCAAGAGACCCAGTACTTC. Amino acid sequence: CASSRGARVFDQETQYF.

The chain combines TRBV20-1 with TRBJ2-1; D remains unclear. Between the trimmed V and J ends, which lost 6 bases and 6 bases, there was a span of 18 bases. The CDR3 contains 14 residues. Germline CDR1 is DFQATT and CDR2 is SNEGSKA (reference sequence). CDR3 nucleotides: TGCAGTGCCCTACTCGAGGTCTGGGTCAATGAGCAGTTCTTC. Translating gives CSALLEVWVNEQFF.

The chain recombines TRBV4-1 with TRBJ1-3; possibly TRBD1 for D (5 bases). This CDR3 is 17 amino acids long. The germline V and J ends were trimmed by 4 bases and 5 bases, with 21 bases remaining between them. Germline loops: CDR1 MGHRA, CDR2 YSYEKL. In DNA form, the CDR3 reads TGCGCCAGCAGCCCCTGGGGCCCCCACGGAGTGAGAAACACCATATATTTT. Translated: CASSPWGPHGVRNTIYF.

The chain combines TRBV18 with TRBJ2-2, with D maybe TRBD1 (6 bases). Trimming took 4 bases from V and 0 from J, leaving 15 bases between them. This CDR3 has 17 residues. Germline assignment: CDR1 KGHSH and CDR2 LQKENI. CDR3 residues: CASSRLMTGSNTGELFF. The CDR3 DNA reads TGTGCCAGCTCACGCCTTATGACAGGTTCGAACACCGGGGAGCTGTTTTTT.

On this clonotype: A junction end diverges from the germline sequence, so it may reflect a read error. The genes are TRBV19 and TRBJ1-6; 11 bases are shared with TRBD1. CDR1 and CDR2 from the germline V gene are LNHDA and SQIVND (reference sequence). The CDR3 loop spans 15 amino acids. CDR3 in amino acids: CASRSDRGPNSPLHF. DNA of the CDR3: TGTGCCAGTAGATCGGACAGGGGGCCAAATTCCCCCCTCCACTTT.

In its sample, this clonotype was seen a few times. The chain combines TRBV27 with TRBJ2-7, with 9 nucleotides matching TRBD2. In germline, CDR1 is MNHEY, CDR2 SMNVEV (reference sequence). With 6 bases clipped from V and 2 bases from J, the junction kept 11 bases outside the gene matches. The CDR3 length is 16 residues. CDR3 amino acids: CASSPRLAEKPYEQYF. CDR3 sequence (DNA): TGTGCCAGCAGCCCAAGACTAGCGGAGAAACCCTACGAGCAGTACTTC.

This clonotype has more than one count but fewer than ten. CDR3 loop: CASRDNNEQYF. The CDR3 DNA sequence: TGTGCCAGCAGGGATAATAACGAGCAGTACTTC. The rearrangement links TRBV12-3 or TRBV12-4 to TRBJ2-7; no firm D call. The CDR3 is made up of 11 amino acids. V was pared by 6 bases and J by 5 bases, with 8 bases between.